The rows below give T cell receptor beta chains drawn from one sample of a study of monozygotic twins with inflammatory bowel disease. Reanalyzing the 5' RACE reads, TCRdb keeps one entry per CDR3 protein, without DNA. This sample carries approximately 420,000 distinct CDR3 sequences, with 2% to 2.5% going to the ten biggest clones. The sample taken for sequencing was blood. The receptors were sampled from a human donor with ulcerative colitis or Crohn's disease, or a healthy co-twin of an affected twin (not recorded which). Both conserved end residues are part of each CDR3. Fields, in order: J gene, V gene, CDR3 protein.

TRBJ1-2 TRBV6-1 CASRQRGPWYTF
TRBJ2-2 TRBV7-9 CASSVGQGRTGELFF
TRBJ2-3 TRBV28 CASSSPGLAITDTQYF
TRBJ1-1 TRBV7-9 CASSLGQGPLNTEAFF
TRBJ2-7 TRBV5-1 CASSLALAFEQYF
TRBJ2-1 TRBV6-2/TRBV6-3 CASTDSGLGDEQFF
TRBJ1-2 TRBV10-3 CAISAGQGSVGYTF
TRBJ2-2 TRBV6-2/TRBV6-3 CASSPPGQGTNTGELFF
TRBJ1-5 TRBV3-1 CASSQVPEQPQHF
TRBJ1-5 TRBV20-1 CSALPPGGQPQHF
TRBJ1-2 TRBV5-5 CASSVRLSTGRSGYTF
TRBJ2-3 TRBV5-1 CASSSPGLAGVGDTQYF
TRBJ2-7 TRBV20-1 CSASSRGLAGVRNEQYF
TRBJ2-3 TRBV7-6 CASSQPTDTQYF
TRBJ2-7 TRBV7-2 CASSFIDRSYEQYF
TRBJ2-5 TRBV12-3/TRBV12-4 CASSSSGGETQYF
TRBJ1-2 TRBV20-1 CSARYNYGYTF
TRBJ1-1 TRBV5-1 CASSLAKVMDTEAFF
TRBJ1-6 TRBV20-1 CSARLRGPTYSPLHF
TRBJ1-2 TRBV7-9 CALLGENSYGYTF
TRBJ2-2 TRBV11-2 CASSLALTGVPGELFF
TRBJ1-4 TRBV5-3 CATSFGQLYATNEKLFF
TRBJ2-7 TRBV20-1 CSASRGTGVPYEQYF
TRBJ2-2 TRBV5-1 CASSFGDSVTGELFF
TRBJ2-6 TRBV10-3 CAISEGEGGANVLTF
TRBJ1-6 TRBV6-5 CASSYSISTGFSSPLHF
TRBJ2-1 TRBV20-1 CSSGRAGNEQFF
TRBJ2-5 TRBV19 CASSMTSAGGRETQYF
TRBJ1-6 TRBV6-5 CASSYSTGSGNSPLHF
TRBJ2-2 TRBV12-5 CASGRPWRNTGELFF
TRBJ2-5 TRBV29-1 CSVEVGPKETQYF
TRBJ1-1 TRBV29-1 CSGRTGNTKAFF
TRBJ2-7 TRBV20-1 CSATTGLADYEQYF
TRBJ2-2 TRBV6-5 CASSYSTGELFF
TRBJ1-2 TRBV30 CAWRQGAFYGYTF
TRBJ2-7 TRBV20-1 CSARAMGQTYEQYF
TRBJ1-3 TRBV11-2 CASSLGPLTSLPVSGNTIYF
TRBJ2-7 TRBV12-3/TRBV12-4 CASTWDPGSYEQYF
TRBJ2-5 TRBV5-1 CASSLAEPETQYF
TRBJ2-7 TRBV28 CASSLELGGFLEQYF
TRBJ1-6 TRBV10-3 CATERDSNNSPLHF
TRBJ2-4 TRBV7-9 CASSRGTTSGGADIQYF
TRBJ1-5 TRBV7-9 CASSPGIGGDNQPQHF
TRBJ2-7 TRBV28 CASSILYRGYEQYF
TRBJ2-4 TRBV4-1 CASSQGGSLKNIQYF
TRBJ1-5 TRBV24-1 CATSFPGYNQPQHF
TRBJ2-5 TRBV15 CATSRLGRRTGRGAETQYF
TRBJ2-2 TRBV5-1 CASSKNTGELFF
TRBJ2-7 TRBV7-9 CASSPGGQIYEQYF
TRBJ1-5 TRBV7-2 CASSRGRGAGPQHF
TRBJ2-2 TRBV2 CASSPRSSNTGELFF
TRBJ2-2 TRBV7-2 CASPIGGTRAGELFF
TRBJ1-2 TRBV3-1 CASSQDSFNGYTF
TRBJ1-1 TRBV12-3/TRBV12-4 CASSLTGRGGTEAFF
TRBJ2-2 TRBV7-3 CASSLQGRLNTGELFF
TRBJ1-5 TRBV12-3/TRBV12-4 CASSLSSLWTGGNQPQHF
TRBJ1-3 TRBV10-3 CATKEWDSSGNTIYF